This section outlines one T cell receptor beta chain sequence together with its context. Its antigen is undetermined. Profiling relied on immunoSEQ multiplex PCR, and the TCRdb table lists in-frame clones only, not all of them. Found here are tens of thousands of clones, 90% to 95% of them singletons; the top ten hold 0.75% to 0.95%. The data were taken from a study of graft-versus-host responses after intestinal transplantation. Background on the study: Once they had received anti-thymocyte globulin induction, all recipients took tacrolimus and steroids for about three years. Whole-study results and caveats: Detected in recipient marrow were GvH clones, some of which were first observed in ileum or blood.

This CDR3 has 18 amino acids. This TCR was sampled from a human patient who received an intestinal transplant, so some T cells may come from the graft donor. This sample comprised PBMCs, obtained 16 days after intestinal transplant. The chain joins TRBV12-2 to TRBJ2-1; whether TRBD1, the table's D call, matches the DNA was not checked. TRBV12-2 is a pseudogene locus. CDR3 nucleotide sequence: TGTGCAAGTCGCTTAGCCGTACAGGGGGTAACCCGATACAATGAGCAGTTCTTC. This translates into CASRLAVQGVTRYNEQFF.